The 9 T cell receptor beta chains in this list originate from one sample, sequenced in a study of blood T cell repertoires in COVID-19. Some clones are missing from TCRdb's copy, which holds only in-frame ones; the method was immunoSEQ multiplex PCR. The sample carries hundreds of thousands of clones, roughly 85% recorded once. The sample was peripheral blood. The receptor source for this set is a woman younger than 45 with active or convalescent COVID-19.

The chain has TRBV7-2 and TRBJ1-1; D not certain. The CDR3 covers 13 residues. Germline CDR1 reads SGHTA; CDR2 reads FQGNSA. Trimming removed 6 bases at V and 6 bases at J, with 14 bases between. In nucleotides, the CDR3 is TGTGCCAGCAGAAAACACTTTGAGGCTGAAGCTTTCTTT. Translation: CASRKHFEAEAFF.

J is TRBJ1-1 and V is TRBV4-1; D uncertain. Germline-derived CDR1 and CDR2 are MGHRA and YSYEKL. The V and J ends lost 1 base and 1 base respectively, with 7 bases between them. The CDR3 loop spans 14 amino acids. The CDR3 DNA reads TGCGCCAGCAGCCAAGGTCAGGAGAACACTGAAGCTTTCTTT. Encoded protein: CASSQGQENTEAFF.

Only a few counts were recorded for this clone. The rearrangement links TRBV7-2 to TRBJ1-4; tentative D call: TRBD1 (5 bases). The CDR3 consists of 15 residues. Trimming shortened V by 5 bases and J by 0 bases, and 10 bases separated the two germline ends. Germline CDR1 and CDR2: SGHTA and FQGNSA. The chain's CDR3 is CASSPDISTNEKLFF. CDR3 in DNA: TGTGCCAGCAGCCCGGACATTTCAACTAATGAAAAACTGTTTTTT. Complete variable domain (other parts from reference TRBV7-2 and TRBJ1-4): GAGVSQSPSNKVTEKGKDVELRCDPISGHTALYWYRQSLGQGLEFLIYFQGNSAPDKSGLPSDRFSAERTGGSVSTLTIQRTQQEDSAVYLCASSPDISTNEKLFFGSGTQLSVL.

The rearrangement links TRBV27 to TRBJ2-7; D ambiguous. V lost 8 bases and J 6 bases, leaving 17 bases between the germline ends. This CDR3 has 13 residues. CDR1 and CDR2 from the germline V gene are MNHEY and SMNVEV (reference sequence). CDR3 DNA: TGTGCCAGCTTCTCGACCTTGACGGGCGAGCAGTACTTC. It translates to CASFSTLTGEQYF.

The chain has TRBV6-5 and TRBJ1-2; D call uncertain. The germline V gene has CDR1 MNHEY and CDR2 SVGAGI. V lost 7 bases, J lost 3 bases, and 12 bases lay in between. The CDR3 is 13 residues long. The CDR3 DNA sequence: TGTGCCAGCATTCAAGTCACAGACTATGGCTACACCTTC. Translation: CASIQVTDYGYTF.

CDR3 sequence (DNA): TGTGCCAGCTCTCTCGCGGGTGTGAACACTGAAGCTTTCTTT. This translates into CASSLAGVNTEAFF. This chain uses TRBV18 with TRBJ1-1, with D hard to call. This CDR3 has 14 residues. Per germline, CDR1 KGHSH and CDR2 LQKENI. The V end was cut by 6 bases, the J end by 0 bases, with 11 bases between. Combining the CDR3 with reference TRBV18 and TRBJ1-1 gives the whole variable domain NAGVMQNPRHLVRRRGQEARLRCSPMKGHSHVYWYRQLPEEGLKFMVYLQKENIIDESGMPKERFSAEFPKEGPSILRIQQVVRGDSAAYFCASSLAGVNTEAFFGQGTRLTVV.

This rearrangement joins TRBV6-4 to TRBJ2-3; 10 bases match TRBD2. CDR1 and CDR2 (germline): MRHNA, SNTAGT. J gave up 4 bases and V 5 bases, and 9 bases lay outside the gene matches. The CDR3 spans 16 residues. The CDR3 DNA reads as TGTGCCAGCAGTATAGAAGCGGGGGGGCCGCCAGATACGCAGTATTTT. Protein product: CASSIEAGGPPDTQYF.

CDR3 loop: CASSPQGQGVTGELFF. As DNA, the CDR3 is TGTGCCAGCTCACCACAGGGACAGGGAGTGACCGGGGAGCTGTTTTTT. The chain carries TRBV18 and TRBJ2-2; TRBD1 matches 9 bases. Germline-derived CDR1 and CDR2 are KGHSH and LQKENI. V lost 1 base and J lost 5; bases outside the gene matches: 5. The CDR3 is made up of 16 amino acids. Drawing the rest from reference TRBV18 and TRBJ2-2, the complete variable domain is NAGVMQNPRHLVRRRGQEARLRCSPMKGHSHVYWYRQLPEEGLKFMVYLQKENIIDESGMPKERFSAEFPKEGPSILRIQQVVRGDSAAYFCASSPQGQGVTGELFFGEGSRLTVL.

The rearrangement uses TRBV3-1 (or the pseudogene TRBV3-2) and TRBJ1-2; a weak D match, TRBD1 (5 bases). Trimming cost V 0 bases and J 3 bases, with 8 bases left between them. Germline CDR1 reads LGHDT; CDR2 reads YNNKEL (reference sequence). This CDR3 spans 14 amino acids. For the CDR3, the DNA is TGTGCCAGCAGCCAAGAACCACAGGACTATGGCTACACCTTC. Translation gives CASSQEPQDYGYTF.